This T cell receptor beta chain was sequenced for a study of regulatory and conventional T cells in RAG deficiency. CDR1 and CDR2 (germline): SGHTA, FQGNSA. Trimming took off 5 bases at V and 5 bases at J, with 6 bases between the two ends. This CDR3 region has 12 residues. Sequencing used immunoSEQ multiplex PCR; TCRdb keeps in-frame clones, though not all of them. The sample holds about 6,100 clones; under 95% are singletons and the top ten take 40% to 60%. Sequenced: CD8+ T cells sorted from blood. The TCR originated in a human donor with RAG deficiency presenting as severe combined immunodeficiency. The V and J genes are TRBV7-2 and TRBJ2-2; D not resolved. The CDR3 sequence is CASSPYTGELFF. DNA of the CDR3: TGTGCCAGCAGCCCTTATACCGGGGAGCTGTTTTTT.